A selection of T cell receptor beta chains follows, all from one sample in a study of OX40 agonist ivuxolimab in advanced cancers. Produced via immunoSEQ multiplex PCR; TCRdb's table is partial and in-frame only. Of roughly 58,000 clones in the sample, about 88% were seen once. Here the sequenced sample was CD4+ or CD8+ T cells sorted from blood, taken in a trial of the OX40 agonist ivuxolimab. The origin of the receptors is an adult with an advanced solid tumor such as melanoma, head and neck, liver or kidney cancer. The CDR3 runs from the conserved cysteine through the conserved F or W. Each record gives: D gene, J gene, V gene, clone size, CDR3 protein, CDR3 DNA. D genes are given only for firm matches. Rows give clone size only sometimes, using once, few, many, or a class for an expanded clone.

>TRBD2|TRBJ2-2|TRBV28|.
CASIRGGTSGSWGELFF
TGTGCCAGCATTCGTGGTGGGACTAGCGGGAGTTGGGGGGAGCTGTTTTTT
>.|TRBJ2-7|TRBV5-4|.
CASSFVTGYEQYF
TGTGCCAGCAGCTTTGTAACAGGATACGAGCAGTACTTC
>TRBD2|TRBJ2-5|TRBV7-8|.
CASSLVGGGVAGQETQYF
TGTGCCAGCAGCTTAGTAGGGGGAGGGGTAGCGGGACAAGAGACCCAGTACTTC
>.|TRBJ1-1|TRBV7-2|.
CASSLAGEREAFF
TGTGCCAGCAGCTTAGCAGGGGAAAGAGAAGCTTTCTTT
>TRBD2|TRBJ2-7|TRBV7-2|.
CASSLGSSGRPYEQYF
TGTGCCAGCAGCTTAGGGTCTAGCGGGAGGCCCTACGAGCAGTACTTC
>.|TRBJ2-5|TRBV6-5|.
CASIEPGKRTQYF
TGTGCCAGCATCGAACCGGGGAAGCGGACCCAGTACTTC
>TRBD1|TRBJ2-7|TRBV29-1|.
CSVGQGPIEQYF
TGCAGCGTGGGACAGGGCCCGATCGAGCAGTACTTC
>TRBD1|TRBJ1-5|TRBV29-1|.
CSVVFGGTGGGQPQHF
TGCAGCGTTGTGTTTGGGGGGACAGGGGGCGGGCAGCCCCAGCATTTT
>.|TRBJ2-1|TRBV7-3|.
CASSSRDIQRNEQFF
TGTGCCAGCAGCTCCCGGGACATCCAACGCAATGAGCAGTTCTTC
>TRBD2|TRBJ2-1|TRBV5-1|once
CASTGTSAYNEQFF
TGCGCCAGCACGGGGACTAGCGCTTACAATGAGCAGTTCTTC
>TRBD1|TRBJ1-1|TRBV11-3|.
CASSYGQGNTEAFF
TGTGCCAGCAGCTACGGACAGGGGAACACTGAAGCTTTCTTT
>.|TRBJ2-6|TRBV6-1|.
CASSDWNTRGANVLTF
TGTGCCAGCAGTGATTGGAATACTAGGGGGGCCAACGTCCTGACTTTC
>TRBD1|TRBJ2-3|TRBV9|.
CASSDRGRPPRTDTQYF
TGTGCCAGCAGCGACAGGGGCCGCCCGCCACGTACAGATACGCAGTATTTT
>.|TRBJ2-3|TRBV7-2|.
CASSLLGRRTTDTQYF
TGTGCCAGCAGCTTACTGGGCCGGCGGACCACAGATACGCAGTATTTT
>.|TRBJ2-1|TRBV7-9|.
CASSARDFGVANEQFF
TGTGCCAGCAGCGCCAGGGATTTCGGAGTTGCGAATGAGCAGTTCTTC
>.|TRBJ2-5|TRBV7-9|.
CASSPQGEETQYF
TGTGCCAGCAGCCCTCAGGGCGAAGAGACCCAGTACTTC
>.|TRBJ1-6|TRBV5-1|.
CASSSGGGSPLHF
TGCGCCAGCAGCTCAGGAGGGGGATCACCCCTCCACTTT
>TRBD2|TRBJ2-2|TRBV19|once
CASSIGGGRRTGELFF
TGTGCCAGTAGTATAGGGGGCGGGAGGCGCACCGGGGAGCTGTTTTTT
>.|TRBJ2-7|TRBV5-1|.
CASSQGTYEQYF
TGCGCCAGCAGCCAGGGAACCTACGAGCAGTACTTC
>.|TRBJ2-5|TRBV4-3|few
CASSLAGTGAQYF
TGCGCCAGCAGCCTAGCCGGGACCGGGGCCCAGTACTTC
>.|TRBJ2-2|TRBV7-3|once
CASSLNGRAGELFF
TGTGCCAGCAGCTTAAATGGTCGGGCCGGGGAGCTGTTTTTT
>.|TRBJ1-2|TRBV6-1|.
CAGAGSNYGYTF
TGTGCCGGGGCTGGATCTAACTATGGCTACACCTTC
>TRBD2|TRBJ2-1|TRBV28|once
CASSLAGGSYNEQFF
TGTGCCAGCAGCCTAGCGGGAGGCTCCTACAATGAGCAGTTCTTC
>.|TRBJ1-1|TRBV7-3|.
CASSWRANTEAFF
TGTGCCAGCAGCTGGCGGGCGAACACTGAAGCTTTCTTT
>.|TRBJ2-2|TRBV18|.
CASSPPSRGNTGELFF
TGTGCCAGCTCACCACCTTCCCGGGGAAACACCGGGGAGCTGTTTTTT
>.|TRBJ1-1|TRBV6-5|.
CASSRGRNTEAFF
TGTGCCAGCAGTAGGGGCAGGAACACTGAAGCTTTCTTT
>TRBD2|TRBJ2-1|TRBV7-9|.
CASSLVPGGGDNEQFF
TGTGCCAGCAGCTTAGTCCCGGGGGGAGGTGACAATGAGCAGTTCTTC
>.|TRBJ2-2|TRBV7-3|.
CASSPPRGGPNTGELFF
TGTGCCAGCAGCCCACCTAGAGGTGGGCCGAACACCGGGGAGCTGTTTTTT
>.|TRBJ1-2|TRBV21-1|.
CASSKTTCYTF
TGTGCCAGCAGCAAAACCACTTGCTACACCTTC
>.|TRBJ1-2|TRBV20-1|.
CSARRGVGYTF
TGCAGTGCTAGACGGGGGGTCGGCTACACCTTC
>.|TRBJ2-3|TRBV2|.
CASSGVIGDTQYF
TGTGCCAGCAGTGGGGTTATCGGGGATACGCAGTATTTT
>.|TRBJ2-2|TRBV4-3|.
CASSQGLGETTGELFF
TGCGCCAGCAGCCAAGGGCTCGGGGAGACCACCGGGGAGCTGTTTTTT
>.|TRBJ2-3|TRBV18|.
CASSPYSGDNTQYF
TGTGCCAGCTCACCCTACTCAGGGGACAATACGCAGTATTTT
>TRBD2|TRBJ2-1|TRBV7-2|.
CASSFTGTSVYNEQFF
TGTGCCAGCAGCTTCACCGGGACTAGCGTATACAATGAGCAGTTCTTC
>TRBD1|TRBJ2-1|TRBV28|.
CASSRTSDRAVGNEQFF
TGTGCCAGCAGTCGCACATCGGACAGGGCCGTCGGCAATGAGCAGTTCTTC